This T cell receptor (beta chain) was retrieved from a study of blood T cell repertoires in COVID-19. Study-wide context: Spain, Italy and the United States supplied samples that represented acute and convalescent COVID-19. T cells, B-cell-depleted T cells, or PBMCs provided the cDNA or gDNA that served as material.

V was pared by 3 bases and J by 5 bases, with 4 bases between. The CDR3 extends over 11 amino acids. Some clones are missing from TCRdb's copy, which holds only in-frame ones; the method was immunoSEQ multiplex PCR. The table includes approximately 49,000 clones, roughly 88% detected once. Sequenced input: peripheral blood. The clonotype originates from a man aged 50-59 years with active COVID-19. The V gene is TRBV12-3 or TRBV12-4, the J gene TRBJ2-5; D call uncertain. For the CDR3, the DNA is TGTGCCAGCAGTTTTCTGGAGACCCAGTACTTC. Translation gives CASSFLETQYF.